This TCR beta chain stems from a study of T cell repertoires in cytomegalovirus infection. Study context: HLA-B-restricted CMV epitopes that are well studied were used alongside recently identified HLA-C-restricted ones.

In regard to this clonotype: No antigen is known for it.

TCRdb re-called the reads with MiXCR, one entry per CDR3 protein. The top ten hold roughly 20% of the sample, which has hundreds of thousands of distinct CDR3 sequences, around 29% seen once. Broader study findings: Dominating the ex vivo response were TCR beta clonotypes that were CMV-specific and HLA-C-restricted.

The ends were cut back, 3 bases at V and 2 bases at J, with 2 bases in the middle. Germline CDR1 is DFQATT and CDR2 is SNEGSKA (reference sequence). The CDR3 runs to 11 residues. The genes are TRBV20-1 and TRBJ2-1, with unresolved D. This sequence originates from a human donor in good health (CMV status not recorded). Some clones in this sample may be carry-over from other donors' samples. Sequencing was performed on cultured PBMCs, taken from culture after CMV antigen stimulation. The DNA of the CDR3 is TGCAGTGCTAGCGCCTACAATGAGCAGTTCTTC. This encodes CSASAYNEQFF.